This record covers a single TCR beta chain. The data stem from a study of T cell changes during pregnancy in multiple sclerosis. The data were produced by immunoSEQ multiplex PCR, yet TCRdb's version contains in-frame clones alone and is incomplete. The data contain tens of thousands of clones, over 85% of them singletons. The sequences come from peripheral blood, collected in the second trimester of pregnancy. The receptor's source is a female donor with multiple sclerosis, enrolled in a pregnancy study.

Here the CDR3 reads CASHFTPQTTGPNTEAFF. For the CDR3, the DNA is TGTGCCAGCCATTTTACCCCTCAGACGACAGGGCCGAACACTGAAGCTTTCTTT. The chain employs TRBV2 and TRBJ1-1; 7 positions agree with TRBD1. The V gene end was trimmed by 8 bases and the J gene end by 1 base; junction bases not matched to a gene: 19. The germline V gene has CDR1 SNHLY and CDR2 FYNNEI. The CDR3 spans 18 residues.